Sequencing of this T cell receptor (beta chain) was carried out in a study of cytomegalovirus exposure and HLA in healthy donors. Study summary: Early on, a data release was issued that held approximately 78 million unique TCRs from HLA-typed donors.

As regards this clone: Antigen unknown.

The study's findings and limits: In a later analysis, V- and J-gene trimming of beta chains associated with a DCLRE1C missense variant, replicated independently. Later analysis identified several of the most significant clusters that appeared linked to common viral pathogens.

Germline V CDR1 and CDR2: SGHRS, YFSETQ. Germline trimming cut 5 bases from V and 0 bases from J; bases unmatched to any gene: 4. This CDR3 is 17 amino acids long. PCR was performed using 60 Vbeta and 13 Jbeta primers. The repertoire was sequenced with immunoSEQ multiplex PCR; TCRdb's copy has only in-frame clones and lacks some. Of roughly 160,000 clones detected, around 77% appear once; the ten largest clones hold under 2.5%. The clonotype was recovered from a man aged 50 to 60 in good health and CMV-seropositive. The sample consisted of PBMCs. This sequence joins TRBV5-1 and TRBJ2-6; TRBD2 matches at 11 bases. CDR3 protein: CASRSGTSGSGANVLTF. The CDR3 region has the DNA TGCGCCAGCAGGTCCGGGACTAGCGGCTCTGGGGCCAACGTCCTGACTTTC. Full variable domain (missing parts from reference TRBV5-1 and TRBJ2-6): KAGVTQTPRYLIKTRGQQVTLSCSPISGHRSVSWYQQTPGQGLQFLFEYFSETQRNKGNFPGRFSGRQFSNSRSEMNVSTLELGDSALYLCASRSGTSGSGANVLTFGAGSRLTVL.